The 22 T cell receptor beta chains listed next were all sequenced from one sample in a study of CD8+ T cells in alopecia areata. Treatment defined: oral pan-JAK inhibitor, 5-10 mg twice daily. cDNA reverse transcribed from extracted RNA served as the sequencing template. Measured with immunoSEQ multiplex PCR; TCRdb has only the in-frame clones, and not every one. The sample yields approximately 280,000 clones, 55% to 70% seen once. This specimen was CD4+ T cells sorted from blood, taken at week 24, from a patient treated with tofacitinib. The receptor source for this set is a human donor with alopecia areata.

As for this clone: Distinct nucleotide sequences in the sample also encode this CDR3. The chain joins TRBV2 to TRBJ2-3, with a tentative D call TRBD1 (5 bases). Trimming took off 5 bases at V and 4 bases at J, with 10 bases between the two ends. This CDR3 contains 13 residues. Germline-derived CDR1 and CDR2 are SNHLY and FYNNEI. CDR3 in DNA: TGTGCCAGCAGTCCTACAGGTCCAGATACGCAGTATTTT. It translates to CASSPTGPDTQYF.

The V and J genes are TRBV7-9 and TRBJ1-5, with D uncertain. The germline V and J ends were trimmed by 2 bases and 6 bases, with 8 bases remaining between them. Germline-derived CDR1 and CDR2 are SEHNR and FQNEAQ (reference sequence). CDR3 length equals 13 residues. The CDR3 is CASSLTRAQPQHF. In nucleotides, the CDR3 is TGTGCCAGCAGCTTAACGAGGGCTCAGCCCCAGCATTTT.

The gene calls are TRBV6-5 and TRBJ2-5; D is unclear. The V end was cut by 0 bases, the J end by 4 bases, with 9 bases between. This CDR3 contains 14 residues. CDR1 is MNHEY, CDR2 SVGAGI, per germline. The CDR3 loop is CASSYSPRVETQYF. In DNA, the CDR3 is TGTGCCAGCAGTTACTCGCCGAGAGTAGAGACCCAGTACTTC.

V gene TRBV9 combines with J gene TRBJ2-5; TRBD2 agrees at 9 bases. The CDR3 spans 17 residues. Losses at the gene ends were 0 bases for V and 2 bases for J; bases not matched to a gene: 8. CDR1 is SGDLS, CDR2 YYNGEE, per germline. The CDR3 loop is CASSVGAGLAGQETQYF. CDR3 in DNA: TGTGCCAGCAGCGTAGGCGCTGGGCTAGCGGGGCAAGAGACCCAGTACTTC.

This clone was seen a few times. The V call is TRBV5-5, the J call TRBJ2-7; D is possibly TRBD1 (6 bases). There are 12 residues in the CDR3. CDR1 SGHKS and CDR2 YYEKEE come from the germline V gene (reference sequence). The V gene lost 4 bases and the J gene lost 4 bases, with 9 bases spanning the gap. Written as DNA, the CDR3 is TGTGCCAGCAGCGTCCAGGGGTACGAGCAGTACTTC. Translating gives CASSVQGYEQYF. Supplemented by reference TRBV5-5 and TRBJ2-7, the full variable domain reads DAGVTQSPTHLIKTRGQQVTLRCSPISGHKSVSWYQQVLGQGPQFIFQYYEKEERGRGNFPDRFSARQFPNYSSELNVNALLLGDSALYLCASSVQGYEQYFGPGTRLTVT.

The chain couples TRBV11-2 to TRBJ1-1, with D maybe TRBD1 (6 bases). Per the germline V gene, CDR1 is SGHAT and CDR2 is FQNNGV. V was cut by 3 bases and J by 3 bases, with 14 bases left in between. The CDR3 has 15 amino acids. The DNA of the CDR3 is TGTGCCAGCAGCTTTAAGGTTGGGGGCTACACTGAAGCTTTCTTT. As protein: CASSFKVGGYTEAFF.

The chain is built from TRBV7-2 and TRBJ2-7, with D tentatively TRBD1 or TRBD2 (5 bases each). There are 16 residues in the CDR3. Trimming removed 3 bases at V and 1 base at J, with 16 bases between. CDR1 and CDR2 (germline): SGHTA, FQGNSA. CDR3 DNA sequence: TGTGCCAGCAGCTTGCGCCCCCGGGACGGATCCTACGAGCAGTACTTC. Translation: CASSLRPRDGSYEQYF. The full variable domain, its missing parts supplied by reference TRBV7-2 and TRBJ2-7, is GAGVSQSPSNKVTEKGKDVELRCDPISGHTALYWYRQSLGQGLEFLIYFQGNSAPDKSGLPSDRFSAERTGGSVSTLTIQRTQQEDSAVYLCASSLRPRDGSYEQYFGPGTRLTVT.

This sequence joins TRBV25-1 and TRBJ2-7, with TRBD1 matching over 8 bases. From germline, CDR1 is MGHDK and CDR2 SYGVNS. J gave up 4 bases and V 5 bases, and 1 base lay outside the gene matches. The CDR3 has 12 residues. As DNA, the CDR3 is TGTGCCAGCAGTACAGGGGGATACGAGCAGTACTTC. Protein product: CASSTGGYEQYF.

This clone appeared a few times. The J gene is TRBJ2-7, the V gene TRBV7-2; D remains ambiguous. This CDR3 has 14 residues. In germline, CDR1 is SGHTA, CDR2 FQGNSA. V was shortened by 1 base and J by 2 bases, with 9 bases between the two germline ends. In nucleotides, the CDR3 is TGTGCCAGCAGCTTAGGTCCCCTGGCCTACGAGCAGTACTTC. Protein sequence: CASSLGPLAYEQYF.

This chain uses TRBV29-1 with TRBJ2-3; tentatively, D is TRBD1 (6 bases). From germline, CDR1 is SQVTM and CDR2 ANQGSEA. The CDR3 sequence is 14 residues long. The ends were cut back, 7 bases at V and 0 bases at J, with 14 bases in the middle. The CDR3 DNA sequence: TGCAGCGCCAGGGGTCGGTATAGCACAGATACGCAGTATTTT. Translation: CSARGRYSTDTQYF.

Details on this clone: Other nucleotide sequences from this sample produce the same CDR3. The CDR3 region is CSVRGQMNTEAFF. CDR3 in DNA: TGCAGCGTTAGGGGACAAATGAACACTGAAGCTTTCTTT. The rearrangement links TRBV29-1 to TRBJ1-1; perhaps TRBD1 as D (6 bases). Deletions cut 5 bases from V and 0 bases from J, with 10 bases between. This CDR3 has 13 residues. Germline V gene sequence: CDR1 SQVTM, CDR2 ANQGSEA.

This sequence joins TRBV2 and TRBJ2-5; D ambiguous. Germline CDR1 reads SNHLY; CDR2 reads FYNNEI. CDR3 length: 12 residues. Trimming removed 5 bases at V and 4 bases at J, with 8 bases between. The CDR3 reads CASSTHGETQYF. CDR3 DNA: TGTGCCAGCAGTACTCATGGAGAGACCCAGTACTTC.

The V and J genes are TRBV14 and TRBJ2-7; no clear D. V lost 2 bases, J lost 3 bases, and 2 bases lay in between. CDR3 length: 11 residues. Germline V gene sequence: CDR1 SGHDN, CDR2 FVKESK. This CDR3 is CASSQYYEQYF. The CDR3 nucleotides are TGTGCCAGCAGCCAATACTACGAGCAGTACTTC.

The chain combines TRBV30 with TRBJ1-1; possible D gene TRBD1, 5 bases. Germline CDR1 and CDR2: GTSNPN and SVGIG (reference sequence). V was trimmed by 0 bases and J by 4 bases, leaving 12 bases between them. This CDR3 is built from 14 residues. The CDR3, as DNA: TGTGCCTGGAGTGTACGGGCGCAGGGCACTGAAGCTTTCTTT. This codes for CAWSVRAQGTEAFF.

The V gene is TRBV5-1, the J gene TRBJ1-2; perhaps TRBD1 as D (6 bases). This CDR3 is 14 amino acids long. CDR1 SGHRS and CDR2 YFSETQ come from the germline V gene. Trimming shortened V by 5 bases and J by 3 bases, and 14 bases separated the two germline ends. The CDR3 sequence: CASSGEQGDYGYTF. CDR3 DNA: TGCGCCAGCAGTGGAGAACAGGGCGACTATGGCTACACCTTC.

CDR3 region: CASSQAGGNSYEQYF. For the CDR3, the DNA is TGCGCCAGCAGCCAAGCGGGGGGTAATTCCTACGAGCAGTACTTC. The chain recombines TRBV4-1 with TRBJ2-7; TRBD2 agrees at 7 bases. With 1 base clipped from V and 1 base from J, the junction kept 4 bases outside the gene matches. In germline, CDR1 is MGHRA, CDR2 YSYEKL. The CDR3 has 15 residues.

This clone was seen more than once but under ten times. The J gene is TRBJ1-3, the V gene TRBV19; the D is unclear. Per germline, CDR1 LNHDA and CDR2 SQIVND (reference sequence). V was clipped by 4 bases and J by 3 bases, with 10 bases between them. This CDR3 has 14 amino acids. The CDR3, as DNA: TGTGCCAGTAGTACGAAGGGCTTTGGAAACACCATATATTTT. Translating gives CASSTKGFGNTIYF.

The rearrangement uses TRBV5-1 and TRBJ1-1; TRBD1 agrees at 8 bases. V shed 2 bases, J shed 1 base, and the junction held 1 base outside the gene matches. This CDR3 comprises 14 residues. Germline CDR1 is SGHRS and CDR2 is YFSETQ. The CDR3 sequence is CASSFTGGNTEAFF. The CDR3 DNA reads as TGCGCCAGCAGCTTCACAGGGGGGAACACTGAAGCTTTCTTT.

This clone was recorded a few times. The V call is TRBV13, the J call TRBJ1-6, with no clear D. Germline CDR1 and CDR2: PRHDT and FYEKMQ (reference sequence). This CDR3 is 14 amino acids long. V was clipped by 1 base and J by 8 bases, with 9 bases between them. CDR3 residues: CASSLAAAYSPLHF. CDR3 bases: TGTGCCAGCAGCTTAGCGGCCGCTTATTCACCCCTCCACTTT.

The rearrangement joins TRBV4-1 to TRBJ2-3; D perhaps matches TRBD2 (6 bases). This CDR3 region has 16 residues. The V end lost 0 bases, the J end lost 8 bases, and 18 bases lay between the germline ends. Per the germline V gene, CDR1 is MGHRA and CDR2 is YSYEKL. CDR3 region: CASSQDGTSVRGTQYF. The CDR3 DNA sequence: TGCGCCAGCAGCCAAGACGGGACTTCGGTCCGAGGTACGCAGTATTTT.

J is TRBJ2-1 and V is TRBV6-4, with unresolved D. Trimming took 3 bases from V and 5 from J, leaving 2 bases between them. The CDR3 contains 11 residues. Germline CDR1 MRHNA, CDR2 SNTAGT. The CDR3 loop reads CASSEDNEQFF. The DNA of the CDR3 is TGTGCCAGCAGTGAGGACAATGAGCAGTTCTTC.

The gene calls are TRBV4-1 and TRBJ2-3; 13 positions agree with TRBD2. The V gene end was trimmed by 0 bases and the J gene end by 2 bases; junction bases not matched to a gene: 2. Germline CDR1 and CDR2: MGHRA and YSYEKL. This CDR3 has 17 residues. This CDR3 is CASSQEGLAGITDTQYF. In DNA, the CDR3 is TGCGCCAGCAGCCAAGAGGGACTAGCGGGGATCACAGATACGCAGTATTTT.